Listed here are 21 T cell receptor beta chains from one sample, sequenced in a study of CD8 T cells in ankylosing spondylitis. MiXCR, run by TCRdb on the 5' RACE reads, gives a single entry per CDR3 protein. The sample has about 270,000 distinct CDR3 sequences; around 32% are singletons. The sequenced sample consisted of blood, either unsorted or a sorted T cell fraction (not recorded which). Receptor source: a male donor with ankylosing spondylitis or in good health (not recorded which).

This clonotype was observed a handful of times. The V call is TRBV21-1, the J call TRBJ1-1. TRBV21-1 is annotated as a pseudogene. This CDR3 contains 18 residues. The CDR3 nucleotides read TGTGCCAGCAGCAAAGGAACAGGAGGGATGGGGGTGGACACTGAAGCTTTCTTT. Encoded protein: CASSKGTGGMGVDTEAFF.

The V gene is TRBV6-5, the J gene TRBJ1-5; D remains ambiguous. This CDR3 is built from 12 residues. Trimming left V 5 bases short and J 4 bases short, with 6 bases between. CDR1 MNHEY and CDR2 SVGAGI come from the germline V gene. CDR3 DNA sequence: TGTGCCAGCAGTAGGAAAAATCAGCCCCAGCATTTT. Its protein is CASSRKNQPQHF.

The chain employs TRBV10-3 and TRBJ2-3, with 7 bases matching TRBD2. The germline V gene has CDR1 ENHRY and CDR2 SYGVKD. The length of the CDR3 is 16 residues. Trimming took 5 bases from V and 2 from J; bases not matched to a gene: 10. The CDR3 protein is CAISSRLAADTDTQYF. In DNA, the CDR3 is TGTGCCATCAGTTCCCGACTAGCCGCTGACACAGATACGCAGTATTTT.

CDR3 sequence reads: CASSPRRRYTDTQYF. The CDR3 DNA reads as TGTGCCAGCAGTCCCCGCCGGCGATACACAGATACGCAGTATTTT. The V and J genes are TRBV12-3 or TRBV12-4 and TRBJ2-3; no definite D call. There are 15 residues in the CDR3. V was shortened by 5 bases and J by 2 bases, with 14 bases between the two germline ends.

This clonotype appeared a few times. The V gene is TRBV20-1, the J gene TRBJ2-5, with 10 bases identical to TRBD2. The germline V gene has CDR1 DFQATT and CDR2 SNEGSKA (reference sequence). With 6 bases clipped from V and 4 bases from J, the junction kept 11 bases outside the gene matches. This CDR3 is 15 amino acids long. The CDR3 is CSAPNSGGFLETQYF. The CDR3 region has the DNA TGCAGTGCGCCTAATAGCGGGGGGTTTCTAGAGACCCAGTACTTC.

In this sample, this clonotype turned up many times. This chain connects TRBV20-1 to TRBJ2-3, with no clear D. Trimming cost V 3 bases and J 6 bases, with 10 bases left between them. This CDR3 is 12 amino acids long. Germline V lookup: CDR1 DFQATT, CDR2 SNEGSKA (reference sequence). DNA for the CDR3: TGCAGTGCTAGCCCCCAAGGGGATACGCAGTATTTT. It is translated as CSASPQGDTQYF.

This clonotype was detected only once. The rearrangement joins TRBV7-2 to TRBJ2-2, with TRBD2 identical over 7 bases. Germline trimming cut 0 bases from V and 6 bases from J; bases unmatched to any gene: 4. This CDR3 spans 15 amino acids. Germline V CDR1 and CDR2: SGHTA, FQGNSA. In DNA form, the CDR3 reads TGTGCCAGCAGCTTAGCTGTGGGAGGGTCCGGGGAGCTGTTTTTT. Its translation: CASSLAVGGSGELFF.

The genes are TRBV20-1 and TRBJ1-1; D might be TRBD1 (5 bases). In germline, CDR1 is DFQATT, CDR2 SNEGSKA (reference sequence). Trimming stripped 2 bases from V and 3 bases from J, with 13 bases between. The CDR3 loop spans 14 amino acids. The CDR3, as DNA: TGCAGTGCTAGAACGACCCGGGGGGACACTGAAGCTTTCTTT. The encoded protein is CSARTTRGDTEAFF.

This clonotype was detected a few times. The V call is TRBV20-1, the J call TRBJ2-5; maybe TRBD2 (6 bases). This CDR3 spans 15 amino acids. Germline CDR1 and CDR2: DFQATT and SNEGSKA (reference sequence). V was trimmed by 2 bases and J by 1 base, leaving 14 bases between them. The CDR3 here is CSARSGRRFQETQYF. In DNA form, the CDR3 reads TGCAGTGCTAGATCTGGGAGGAGGTTCCAAGAGACCCAGTACTTC.

J is TRBJ2-1 and V is TRBV24-1; 8 bases line up with TRBD2. Per the germline V gene, CDR1 is KGHDR and CDR2 is SFDVKD. The CDR3 is 15 amino acids. Germline trimming cut 7 bases from V and 7 bases from J; bases unmatched to any gene: 11. The CDR3 sequence: CATRDRSGAANEQFF. The CDR3 DNA reads TGTGCCACCAGAGACCGTAGCGGGGCGGCAAATGAGCAGTTCTTC.

The rearrangement joins TRBV20-1 to TRBJ2-5, with unresolved D. The V gene lost 1 base and the J gene lost 7 bases, with 13 bases spanning the gap. This CDR3 region has 13 residues. In germline, CDR1 is DFQATT, CDR2 SNEGSKA (reference sequence). The chain's CDR3 is CSARVWAELTQYF. The CDR3 nucleotides read TGCAGTGCTAGAGTTTGGGCGGAATTGACCCAGTACTTC.

This sequence joins TRBV28 and TRBJ1-5; 8 nucleotides line up with TRBD1. This CDR3 has 14 residues. Trimming cost V 6 bases and J 9 bases; bases outside gene matches: 10. CDR1 and CDR2 from the germline V gene are MDHEN and SYDVKM. CDR3 region: CASRPRTGMRPQHF. The DNA for the CDR3 is TGTGCCAGCAGGCCGAGGACAGGGATGAGGCCCCAGCATTTT.

The chain employs TRBV12-3 or TRBV12-4 and TRBJ2-2; no definite D call. The CDR3 totals 14 residues. Trimming stripped 3 bases from V and 7 bases from J, with 12 bases between. CDR3 sequence reads: CASSFIPGSGELFF. The CDR3, as DNA: TGTGCCAGCAGTTTCATCCCCGGCAGCGGGGAGCTGTTTTTT.

This sequence joins TRBV20-1 and TRBJ2-7, with 8 bases aligning to TRBD1. Germline V lookup: CDR1 DFQATT, CDR2 SNEGSKA (reference sequence). The V gene end was trimmed by 6 bases and the J gene end by 4 bases; junction bases not matched to a gene: 11. This CDR3 comprises 14 residues. CDR3: CSALWDRSLYEQYF. The CDR3 DNA is TGCAGTGCCCTTTGGGACAGGAGTTTATACGAGCAGTACTTC.

This clonotype was seen a few times. The chain uses TRBV5-1 and TRBJ2-1, with 7 bases fitting TRBD1. Germline V gene lookup returns CDR1 SGHRS and CDR2 YFSETQ. Unmatched junction bases numbered 6, after V lost 4 bases and J lost 2 bases. The CDR3 spans 15 residues. The CDR3 protein is CASSGTGQTYNEQFF. The CDR3 DNA sequence: TGCGCCAGCAGCGGAACGGGACAGACCTACAATGAGCAGTTCTTC.

The rearrangement uses TRBV5-1 and TRBJ2-7; no definite D call. The V end lost 0 bases, the J end lost 3 bases, and 10 bases lay between the germline ends. Germline-derived CDR1 and CDR2 are SGHRS and YFSETQ. There are 14 residues in the CDR3. CDR3 sequence reads: CASSLGGSIYEQYF. The CDR3 coding sequence is TGCGCCAGCAGCTTGGGCGGATCCATCTACGAGCAGTACTTC.

This clonotype was picked up many times. The J gene is TRBJ1-2, the V gene TRBV20-1, with a tentative D call TRBD1 (6 bases). V dropped 7 bases and J dropped 3 bases, with 9 bases sitting between them. From germline, CDR1 is DFQATT and CDR2 SNEGSKA (reference sequence). The CDR3 is made up of 11 amino acids. CDR3 nucleotide sequence: TGCAGTGGAAGGGGGGACTATGGCTACACCTTC. Amino acids: CSGRGDYGYTF.

This clonotype was detected ten times or more. The CDR3 DNA reads TGCGCCAGCAGTGCTGCTTCCAGTGGAACTGAAGCTTTCTTT. Translated, it gives CASSAASSGTEAFF. V gene TRBV5-1 combines with J gene TRBJ1-1, with no clear D. The CDR3 length is 14 residues. V shed 5 bases and J shed 5 bases, with 16 bases lying between them. Germline CDR1 SGHRS, CDR2 YFSETQ.

This clonotype turned up a few times. The rearrangement links TRBV9 to TRBJ2-1, with a weak D call TRBD1 (7 bases). CDR1 and CDR2 (germline): SGDLS, YYNGEE. The CDR3 consists of 14 residues. The V end lost 0 bases, the J end lost 15 bases, and 19 bases lay between the germline ends. The CDR3 nucleotides read TGTGCCAGCAGCGTAGAAGGAGGGGGCCCGGTTCTGTTCTTC. Amino acid sequence: CASSVEGGGPVLFF.

The V and J genes are TRBV27 and TRBJ1-2, with D maybe TRBD1 (6 bases). V shed 7 bases and J shed 5 bases, with 11 bases lying between them. This CDR3 region has 12 residues. Germline CDR1 is MNHEY and CDR2 is SMNVEV (reference sequence). CDR3 loop: CASKGGGYGYTF. The DNA of the CDR3 is TGTGCCAGCAAGGGGGGGGGGTATGGCTACACCTTC.

The V call is TRBV20-1, the J call TRBJ2-7; D is undetermined. The CDR3 length is 10 residues. Germline V CDR1 and CDR2: DFQATT, SNEGSKA (reference sequence). V was trimmed by 2 bases and J by 3 bases, leaving 2 bases between them. CDR3 nucleotide sequence: TGCAGTGCTAGATACTACGAGCAGTACTTC. Protein: CSARYYEQYF.